The text below deals with one TCR beta chain. What it binds is not known. The authors isolated at least 7 million PBMCs per sample. These data originate in a study of blood T cells in healthy people across ages. Study-wide results and limits: When one million T cells were used, diversity estimates were thought to be underestimates. Observed TCR beta diversity showed a strong correlation with the percentage of naive T cells as measured by flow cytometry.

Primers used in a second PCR of roughly 6 to 12 cycles were a sample-barcoded 5' primer and a J-beta primer mix. Each of the samples gave a minimum of 2.5 million paired-end reads that contained CDR3. TCRdb called the 5' RACE reads again in MiXCR, with one record for every CDR3 protein. The profile shows over a million distinct CDR3 sequences, 42% of them singletons. The germline V and J ends were trimmed by 1 base and 6 bases, with 15 bases remaining between them. In germline, CDR1 is SEHNR, CDR2 FQNEAQ (reference sequence). The CDR3 extends over 15 amino acids. The rearrangement uses TRBV7-9 and TRBJ1-2; D is undetermined. The sequenced sample was blood. The sequence derives from a woman aged 18-30 years in good health. The CDR3 loop reads CASSLVVSTQDGYTF. As DNA, the CDR3 is TGTGCCAGCAGCTTAGTTGTCAGCACTCAAGATGGCTACACCTTC.